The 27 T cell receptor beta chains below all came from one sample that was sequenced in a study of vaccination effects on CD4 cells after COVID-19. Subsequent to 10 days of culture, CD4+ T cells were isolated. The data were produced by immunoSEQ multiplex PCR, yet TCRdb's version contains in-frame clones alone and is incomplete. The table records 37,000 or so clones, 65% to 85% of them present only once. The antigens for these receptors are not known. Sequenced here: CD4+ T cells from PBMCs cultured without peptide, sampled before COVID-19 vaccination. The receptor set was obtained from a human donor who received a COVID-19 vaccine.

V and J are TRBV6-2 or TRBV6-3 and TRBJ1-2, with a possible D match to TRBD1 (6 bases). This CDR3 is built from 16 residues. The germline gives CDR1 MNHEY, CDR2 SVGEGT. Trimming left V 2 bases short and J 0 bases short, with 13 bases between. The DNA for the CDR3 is TGTGCCAGCAGTTACCGATCGGGACAAACTAACTATGGCTACACCTTC. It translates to CASSYRSGQTNYGYTF.

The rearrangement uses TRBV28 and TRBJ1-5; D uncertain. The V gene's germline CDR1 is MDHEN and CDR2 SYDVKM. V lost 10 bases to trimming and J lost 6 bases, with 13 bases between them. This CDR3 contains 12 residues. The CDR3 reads CATRSYGQPQHF. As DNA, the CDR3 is TGTGCCACCCGGAGCTACGGTCAGCCCCAGCATTTT.

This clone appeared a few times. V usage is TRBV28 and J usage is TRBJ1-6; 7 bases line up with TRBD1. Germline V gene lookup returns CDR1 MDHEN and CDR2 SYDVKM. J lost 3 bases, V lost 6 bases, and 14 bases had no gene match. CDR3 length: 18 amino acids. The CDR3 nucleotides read TGTGCCAGCAGAAGTCTCCGAACAGGGGTCTTCTATAATTCACCCCTCCACTTT. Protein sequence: CASRSLRTGVFYNSPLHF.

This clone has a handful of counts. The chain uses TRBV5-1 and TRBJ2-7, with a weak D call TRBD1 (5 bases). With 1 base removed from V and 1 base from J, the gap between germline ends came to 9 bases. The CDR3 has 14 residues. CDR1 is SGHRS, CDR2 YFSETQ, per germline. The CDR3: CASSLSGPSYEQYF. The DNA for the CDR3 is TGCGCCAGCAGCTTGTCAGGGCCTTCCTACGAGCAGTACTTC.

The CDR3: CASSLLNQPQHF. CDR3 nucleotide sequence: TGTGCCAGCAGTTTACTAAATCAGCCCCAGCATTTT. The chain links TRBV28 to TRBJ1-5; no definite D call. The germline CDR1 and CDR2 sequences are MDHEN and SYDVKM. V was shortened by 2 bases and J by 4 bases, with 3 bases between the two germline ends. CDR3 length: 12 residues.

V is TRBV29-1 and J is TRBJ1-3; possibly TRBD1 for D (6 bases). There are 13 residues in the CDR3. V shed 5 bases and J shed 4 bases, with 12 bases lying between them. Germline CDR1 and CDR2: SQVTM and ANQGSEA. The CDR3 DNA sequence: TGCAGCGTTCGGGACATTGTGGGAAACACCATATATTTT. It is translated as CSVRDIVGNTIYF.

CDR3 nucleotides: TGTGCCAGCAGCCTTAACACAGGAAAAACCACAGATACGCAGTATTTT. It encodes CASSLNTGKTTDTQYF. This chain links TRBV7-2 with TRBJ2-3; possible D gene TRBD1, 5 bases. This CDR3 is 16 amino acids long. CDR1 and CDR2 (germline): SGHTA, FQGNSA. Trimming shortened V by 5 bases and J by 2 bases, and 17 bases separated the two germline ends.

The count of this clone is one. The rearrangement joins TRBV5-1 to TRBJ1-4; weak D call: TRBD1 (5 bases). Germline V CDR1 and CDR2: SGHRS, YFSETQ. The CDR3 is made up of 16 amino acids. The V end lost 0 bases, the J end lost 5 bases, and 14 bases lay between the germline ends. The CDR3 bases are TGCGCCAGCAGCTTGGGCTATCAGGGCGCGAATGAAAAACTGTTTTTT. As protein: CASSLGYQGANEKLFF.

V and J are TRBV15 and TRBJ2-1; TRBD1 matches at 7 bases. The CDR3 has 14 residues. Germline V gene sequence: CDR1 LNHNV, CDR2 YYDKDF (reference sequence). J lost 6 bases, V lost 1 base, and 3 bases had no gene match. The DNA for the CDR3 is TGTGCCACCAGCAGAGCGACAGGGAGCAATGAGCAGTTCTTC. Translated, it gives CATSRATGSNEQFF.

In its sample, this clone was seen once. The CDR3 region has the DNA TGTGCCAGCAGCTTGGCTCTAGAAGTGCATGAGCAGTTCTTC. Its protein is CASSLALEVHEQFF. The gene calls are TRBV5-6 and TRBJ2-1, with D uncertain. Germline CDR1 is SGHDT and CDR2 is YYEEEE. The CDR3 has 14 residues. V was shortened by 0 bases and J by 8 bases, with 12 bases between the two germline ends. The variable domain in full, with the rest retrieved from reference TRBV5-6 and TRBJ2-1, is DAGVTQSPTHLIKTRGQQVTLRCSPKSGHDTVSWYQQALGQGPQFIFQYYEEEERQRGNFPDRFSGHQFPNYSSELNVNALLLGDSALYLCASSLALEVHEQFFGPGTRLTVL.

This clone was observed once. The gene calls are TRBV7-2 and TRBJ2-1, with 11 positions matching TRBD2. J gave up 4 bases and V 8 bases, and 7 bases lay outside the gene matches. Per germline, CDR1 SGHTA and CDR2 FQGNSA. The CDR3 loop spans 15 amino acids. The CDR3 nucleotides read TGTGCCAGCGAACTGACTAGCGGGGAGTACAATGAGCAGTTCTTC. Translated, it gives CASELTSGEYNEQFF. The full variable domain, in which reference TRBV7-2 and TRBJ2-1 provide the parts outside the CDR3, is GAGVSQSPSNKVTEKGKDVELRCDPISGHTALYWYRQSLGQGLEFLIYFQGNSAPDKSGLPSDRFSAERTGGSVSTLTIQRTQQEDSAVYLCASELTSGEYNEQFFGPGTRLTVL.

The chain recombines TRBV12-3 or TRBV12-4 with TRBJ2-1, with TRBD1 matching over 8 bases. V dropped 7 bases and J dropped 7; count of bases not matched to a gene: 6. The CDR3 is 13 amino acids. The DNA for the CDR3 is TGTGCCAGCACCTTGACAGGGGTGAATGAGCAGTTCTTC. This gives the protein CASTLTGVNEQFF.

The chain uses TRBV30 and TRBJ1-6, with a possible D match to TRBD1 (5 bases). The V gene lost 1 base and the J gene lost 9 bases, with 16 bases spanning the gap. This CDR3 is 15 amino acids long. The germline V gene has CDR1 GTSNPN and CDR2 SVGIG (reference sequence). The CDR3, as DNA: TGTGCCTGGAGTGGGGGGAGTGGATCAGCTTCACCCCTCCACTTT. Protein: CAWSGGSGSASPLHF.

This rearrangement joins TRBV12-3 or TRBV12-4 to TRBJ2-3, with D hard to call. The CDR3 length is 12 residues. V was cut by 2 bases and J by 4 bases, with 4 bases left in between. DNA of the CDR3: TGTGCCAGCAGTTTAACTCCAGATACGCAGTATTTT. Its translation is CASSLTPDTQYF.

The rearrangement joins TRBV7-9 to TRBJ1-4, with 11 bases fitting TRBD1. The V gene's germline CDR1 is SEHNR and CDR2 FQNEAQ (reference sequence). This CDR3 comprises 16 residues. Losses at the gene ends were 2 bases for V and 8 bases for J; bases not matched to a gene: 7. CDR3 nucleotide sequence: TGTGCCAGCAGCTTACCTACCGGGACAGGGGGAGAAAAACTGTTTTTT. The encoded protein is CASSLPTGTGGEKLFF.

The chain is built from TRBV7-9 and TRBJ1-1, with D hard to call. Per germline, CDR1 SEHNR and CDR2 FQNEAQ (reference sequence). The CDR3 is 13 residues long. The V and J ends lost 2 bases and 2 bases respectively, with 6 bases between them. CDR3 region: CASSLLTNTEAFF. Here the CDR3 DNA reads TGTGCCAGCAGCTTATTGACAAACACTGAAGCTTTCTTT.

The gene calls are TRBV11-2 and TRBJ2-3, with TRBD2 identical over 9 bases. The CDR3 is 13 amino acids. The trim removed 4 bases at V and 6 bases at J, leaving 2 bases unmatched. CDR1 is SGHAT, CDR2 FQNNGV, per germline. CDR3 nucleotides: TGTGCCAGCAGCTACACTAGCGGGGATACGCAGTATTTT. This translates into CASSYTSGDTQYF.

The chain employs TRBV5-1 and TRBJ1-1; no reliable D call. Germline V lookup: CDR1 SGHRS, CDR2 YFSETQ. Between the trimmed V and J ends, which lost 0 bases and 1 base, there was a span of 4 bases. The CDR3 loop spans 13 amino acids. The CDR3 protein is CASSLAENTEAFF. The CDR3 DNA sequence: TGCGCCAGCAGCTTGGCCGAGAACACTGAAGCTTTCTTT.

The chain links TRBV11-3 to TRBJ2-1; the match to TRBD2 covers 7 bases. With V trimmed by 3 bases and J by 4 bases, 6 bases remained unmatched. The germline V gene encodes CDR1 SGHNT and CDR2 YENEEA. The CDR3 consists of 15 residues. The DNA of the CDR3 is TGTGCCAGCAGCTTTTCCGGGGGAGGGTACAATGAGCAGTTCTTC. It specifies CASSFSGGGYNEQFF.

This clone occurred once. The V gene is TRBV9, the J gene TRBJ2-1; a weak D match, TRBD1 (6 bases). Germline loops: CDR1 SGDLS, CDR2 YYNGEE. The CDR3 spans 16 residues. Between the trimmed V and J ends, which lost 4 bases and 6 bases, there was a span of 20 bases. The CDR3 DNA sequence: TGTGCCAGCAGCCCACCGTGGCAGGGGTGGGGCAATGAGCAGTTCTTC. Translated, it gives CASSPPWQGWGNEQFF.

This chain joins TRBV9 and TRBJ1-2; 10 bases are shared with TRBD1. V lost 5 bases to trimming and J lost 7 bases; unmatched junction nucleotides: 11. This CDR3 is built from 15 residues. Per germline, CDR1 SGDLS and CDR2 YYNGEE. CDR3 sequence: CASRPSTGGAFGYTF. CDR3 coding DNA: TGTGCCAGCAGACCCTCGACAGGGGGCGCGTTTGGCTACACCTTC.

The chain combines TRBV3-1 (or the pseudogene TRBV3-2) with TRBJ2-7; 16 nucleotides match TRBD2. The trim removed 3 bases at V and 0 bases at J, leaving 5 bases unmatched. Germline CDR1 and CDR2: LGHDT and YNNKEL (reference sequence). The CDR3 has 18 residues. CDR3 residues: CASSHWGLAGGISYEQYF. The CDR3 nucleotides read TGTGCCAGCAGCCATTGGGGACTAGCGGGAGGGATCTCCTACGAGCAGTACTTC.

The CDR3 spells CASSRGPNEQFF. DNA for the CDR3: TGTGCCAGCAGTCGCGGCCCCAATGAGCAGTTCTTC. The chain couples TRBV7-3 to TRBJ2-1; no clear D. Trimming left V 6 bases short and J 6 bases short, with 9 bases between. There are 12 residues in the CDR3. The V gene's germline CDR1 is SGHTA and CDR2 FQGTGA.

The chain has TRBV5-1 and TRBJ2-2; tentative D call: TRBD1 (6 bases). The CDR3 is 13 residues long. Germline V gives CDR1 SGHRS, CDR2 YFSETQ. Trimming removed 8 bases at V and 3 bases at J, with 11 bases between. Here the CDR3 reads CASWNRDTGELFF. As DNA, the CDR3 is TGCGCCAGTTGGAACAGGGACACCGGGGAGCTGTTTTTT.

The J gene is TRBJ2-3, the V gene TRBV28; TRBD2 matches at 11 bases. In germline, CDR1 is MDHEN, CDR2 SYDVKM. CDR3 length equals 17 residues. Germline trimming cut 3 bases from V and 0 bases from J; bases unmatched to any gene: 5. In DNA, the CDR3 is TGTGCCAGCAGTTTTAGTACTAGCGGGAGTAGCACAGATACGCAGTATTTT. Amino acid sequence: CASSFSTSGSSTDTQYF.

As DNA, the CDR3 is TGTGCCAGTAGTCCGTACGGGACGAGCCCCTACAATGAGCAGTTCTTC. Its protein product is CASSPYGTSPYNEQFF. The chain links TRBV19 to TRBJ2-1; D assignment may be TRBD1 or TRBD2 (5 bases each). Trimming pared 5 bases from V and 2 bases from J, leaving 16 bases between. The CDR3 runs 16 residues. Germline CDR1 LNHDA, CDR2 SQIVND (reference sequence).

The CDR3: CASSSGAADTQYF. The CDR3 DNA is TGCGCCAGCAGCTCAGGGGCGGCAGATACGCAGTATTTT. The J gene is TRBJ2-3, the V gene TRBV5-1; D perhaps matches TRBD1 (6 bases). CDR3 length: 13 residues. V was cut by 3 bases and J by 4 bases, with 9 bases left in between. CDR1 is SGHRS, CDR2 YFSETQ, per germline.